Each of the 21 T cell receptor beta chains below was sequenced from the same sample in a study of PD-1 blockade in classical Hodgkin lymphoma. Sequenced by immunoSEQ multiplex PCR; TCRdb stores in-frame clones only, minus some. The table includes tens of thousands of clones, 80% detected once. Time point described: cycle 4 day 1 (C4D1), after five to seven weeks of nivolumab. Every single patient, without exception, relapsed after autologous stem cell transplantation, and brentuximab vedotin exposure varied. Specimen: peripheral blood mononuclear cells (PBMCs), collected before the fourth cycle of nivolumab. These receptors were obtained from a human donor with classical Hodgkin lymphoma.

J is TRBJ2-7 and V is TRBV19; no definite D call. The CDR3 is made up of 14 amino acids. Germline CDR1 reads LNHDA; CDR2 reads SQIVND (reference sequence). Trimming removed 1 base at V and 1 base at J, with 8 bases between. The CDR3 nucleotides are TGTGCCAGTAGTATAGCGTTTAGTTCCTACGAGCAGTACTTC. It yields the protein CASSIAFSSYEQYF. Variable domain in full (rest from reference TRBV19 and TRBJ2-7): DGGITQSPKYLFRKEGQNVTLSCEQNLNHDAMYWYRQDPGQGLRLIYYSQIVNDFQKGDIAEGYSVSREKKESFPLTVTSAQKNPTAFYLCASSIAFSSYEQYFGPGTRLTVT.

V is TRBV20-1 and J is TRBJ2-1; D is ambiguous. V lost 5 bases to trimming and J lost 5 bases, with 4 bases between them. The CDR3 is 10 residues long. Germline-derived CDR1 and CDR2 are DFQATT and SNEGSKA (reference sequence). The CDR3 loop reads CSAANNEQFF. In DNA, the CDR3 is TGCAGTGCTGCCAACAATGAGCAGTTCTTC.

This clone was detected once. Other DNA sequences of this sample code for an identical CDR3. The V gene is TRBV19, the J gene TRBJ2-3; D gene uncertain. Germline CDR1 LNHDA, CDR2 SQIVND (reference sequence). Trimming took 1 base from V and 3 from J, leaving 5 bases between them. The CDR3 is made up of 13 amino acids. In DNA, the CDR3 is TGTGCCAGTAGTATAGCTGTGACAGATACGCAGTATTTT. Its protein is CASSIAVTDTQYF.

The chain joins TRBV29-1 to TRBJ2-7; tentatively, D is TRBD1 (5 bases). The CDR3 has 13 residues. V was shortened by 4 bases and J by 3 bases, with 13 bases between the two germline ends. CDR1 is SQVTM and CDR2 is ANQGSEA in the germline V gene. This chain's CDR3 is CSVVGQGYYEQYF. CDR3 coding DNA: TGCAGCGTTGTCGGTCAGGGATACTACGAGCAGTACTTC.

The chain carries TRBV7-2 and TRBJ2-7, with D possibly TRBD1 on 6 matching bases. The ends were cut back, 5 bases at V and 0 bases at J, with 11 bases in the middle. There are 14 residues in the CDR3. Germline CDR1 SGHTA, CDR2 FQGNSA. The CDR3 is CASSQGQVSYEQYF. The DNA for the CDR3 is TGTGCCAGCAGCCAGGGGCAGGTCTCCTACGAGCAGTACTTC.

This clone was seen once. This rearrangement joins TRBV28 to TRBJ2-1, with 7 positions matching TRBD2. V shed 3 bases and J 16 bases; nucleotides not matched to a gene: 12. Germline V gene data show CDR1 as MDHEN and CDR2 as SYDVKM. This CDR3 is built from 13 residues. DNA for the CDR3: TGTGCCAGCAGTTTTGGGGACCAGCGGGAACTTTTCTTC. Its translation: CASSFGDQRELFF.

Sample share makes this clone medium-sized. The rearrangement uses TRBV4-2 and TRBJ2-7, with 7 nucleotides matching TRBD1. The CDR3 is made up of 14 amino acids. J gave up 7 bases and V 3 bases, and 9 bases lay outside the gene matches. From germline, CDR1 is LGHNA and CDR2 YNFKEQ. The CDR3 DNA is TGTGCCAGCAGCCAGAGGGGGCTAGTGGGGGAGCAGTACTTC. It translates to CASSQRGLVGEQYF.

The gene calls are TRBV13 and TRBJ2-2; TRBD2 might be the D (5 bases). The V gene's germline CDR1 is PRHDT and CDR2 FYEKMQ (reference sequence). The V and J ends lost 1 base and 4 bases respectively, with 16 bases between them. The CDR3 has 17 amino acids. The CDR3: CASSLVKYSGGTGELFF. The CDR3 coding sequence is TGTGCCAGCAGCTTAGTAAAGTATTCTGGAGGCACCGGGGAGCTGTTTTTT.

V gene TRBV18 combines with J gene TRBJ2-7, with 8 bases fitting TRBD2. The CDR3 is 14 amino acids. After removal of 5 bases from V and 0 bases from J, the junction contained 3 bases not matched to a gene. Per germline, CDR1 KGHSH and CDR2 LQKENI. The CDR3, as DNA: TGTGCCAGCTCAAGAGGGACTAGCTCCTACGAGCAGTACTTC. Encoded protein: CASSRGTSSYEQYF.

A few counts support this clone. The chain has TRBV5-5 and TRBJ2-7; the D gene could be TRBD1 or TRBD2 (5 bases each). The CDR3 extends over 14 amino acids. The V gene lost 4 bases and the J gene lost 0 bases, with 11 bases spanning the gap. Germline CDR1 and CDR2: SGHKS and YYEKEE (reference sequence). CDR3 coding DNA: TGTGCCAGCAGCCAAAGGGACCTCTCCTACGAGCAGTACTTC. Its translation is CASSQRDLSYEQYF.

This clone appeared once. This chain connects TRBV19 to TRBJ1-5; the D is unclear. CDR1 and CDR2 (germline): LNHDA, SQIVND (reference sequence). Deletions cut 1 base from V and 4 bases from J, with 8 bases between. This CDR3 comprises 14 residues. CDR3 in amino acids: CASSIVTQNQPQHF. CDR3 sequence (DNA): TGTGCCAGTAGTATAGTGACACAGAATCAGCCCCAGCATTTT.

The chain links TRBV28 to TRBJ1-2; D not resolved. V was cut by 5 bases and J by 8 bases, with 21 bases left in between. Looked up from germline, CDR1 is MDHEN and CDR2 is SYDVKM. The CDR3 runs to 15 residues. The DNA for the CDR3 is TGTGCCAGCAGTCCCCACCCGGACTGGCTCTGGGGCTACACCTTC. Encoded protein: CASSPHPDWLWGYTF.

The chain links TRBV21-1 to TRBJ1-1; the DNA was not compared with TRBD1, the D call given in the table. TRBV21-1 corresponds to a pseudogene. The CDR3 loop spans 15 amino acids. The CDR3 here is CASSRPGQTFTEAFF. The CDR3 region has the DNA TGTGCCAGCAGCAGACCGGGACAGACTTTCACTGAAGCTTTCTTT.

The chain employs TRBV5-1 and TRBJ2-7; the match to TRBD1 covers 9 bases. The CDR3 extends over 14 amino acids. V was pared by 3 bases and J by 3 bases, with 4 bases of the junction left unmatched. Germline CDR1 is SGHRS and CDR2 is YFSETQ. CDR3 DNA: TGCGCCAGCAGCTGGGACAGGGAGGGCTACGAGCAGTACTTC. Translating gives CASSWDREGYEQYF.

The J gene is TRBJ2-3, the V gene TRBV28, with 10 bases matching TRBD1. The J segment lost 6 bases and the V segment lost 1 base, leaving 4 bases of the junction unmatched. CDR3 size: 15 residues. Germline V gene data show CDR1 as MDHEN and CDR2 as SYDVKM. DNA for the CDR3: TGTGCCAGCAGTTTATCGACAGGGGGCATTGATACGCAGTATTTT. Protein sequence: CASSLSTGGIDTQYF.

The V call is TRBV9, the J call TRBJ1-3; the D gene is possibly TRBD1 (5 bases). CDR3 size: 14 residues. V shed 3 bases and J shed 0 bases, with 7 bases lying between them. Germline CDR1 reads SGDLS; CDR2 reads YYNGEE. In nucleotides, the CDR3 is TGTGCCAGCAGCGGGGGACTCTCTGGAAACACCATATATTTT. This translates into CASSGGLSGNTIYF.

The chain combines TRBV5-1 with TRBJ2-3; D remains unclear. Trimming took 0 bases from V and 6 from J, leaving 5 bases between them. The CDR3 is made up of 12 amino acids. The germline gives CDR1 SGHRS, CDR2 YFSETQ. CDR3 sequence (DNA): TGCGCCAGCAGCTTGGAGGGCGATACGCAGTATTTT. Amino acid sequence: CASSLEGDTQYF. Supplemented by reference TRBV5-1 and TRBJ2-3, the full variable domain reads KAGVTQTPRYLIKTRGQQVTLSCSPISGHRSVSWYQQTPGQGLQFLFEYFSETQRNKGNFPGRFSGRQFSNSRSEMNVSTLELGDSALYLCASSLEGDTQYFGPGTRLTVL.

This rearrangement joins TRBV7-9 to TRBJ1-3; unclear D gene. The V gene's germline CDR1 is SEHNR and CDR2 FQNEAQ (reference sequence). V was trimmed by 2 bases and J by 0 bases, leaving 11 bases between them. CDR3 length: 16 residues. Written as DNA, the CDR3 is TGTGCCAGCAGCTTAATTACGGGAGGCTCTGGAAACACCATATATTTT. It encodes CASSLITGGSGNTIYF.

The chain is built from TRBV18 and TRBJ2-4; unclear D gene. The CDR3 covers 13 residues. V lost 6 bases and J 7 bases, leaving 13 bases between the germline ends. CDR1 KGHSH and CDR2 LQKENI come from the germline V gene. CDR3 sequence reads: CASSNIGQNIQYF. In DNA, the CDR3 is TGTGCCAGCTCTAACATAGGGCAGAACATTCAGTACTTC.

The chain recombines TRBV7-8 with TRBJ2-7, with a weak D call TRBD2 (7 bases). V was cut by 5 bases and J by 5 bases, with 16 bases left in between. The CDR3 is made up of 14 amino acids. Germline assignment: CDR1 SGHVS and CDR2 FQNEAQ. DNA for the CDR3: TGTGCCAGCAGCCCCCTGGGGGGGCTGAACGAGCAGTACTTC. This encodes CASSPLGGLNEQYF.

This chain connects TRBV29-1 to TRBJ2-7, with D tentatively TRBD1 (5 bases). Per germline, CDR1 SQVTM and CDR2 ANQGSEA. The CDR3 sequence is 11 residues long. Trimming shortened V by 4 bases and J by 7 bases, and 11 bases separated the two germline ends. CDR3 sequence reads: CSVAQGWEQYF. CDR3 nucleotide sequence: TGCAGCGTTGCGCAGGGCTGGGAGCAGTACTTC.